A single sample is the source of the 25 T cell receptor beta chains below, sequenced in a study of T cell responses to AZD1222 COVID-19 vaccine. Only in-frame clones appear in the TCRdb table, and some are missing; sequencing was by immunoSEQ multiplex PCR. The sample gives fewer than 130,000 clones, less than 95% of which show up once; 2.9% is in the top ten. Material: peripheral blood, obtained 28 days after the second AZD1222 dose. These receptors were taken from an adult who received the AZD1222 COVID-19 vaccine.

The V and J genes are TRBV14 and TRBJ1-1; D unresolved. Germline V lookup: CDR1 SGHDN, CDR2 FVKESK. The germline V and J ends were trimmed by 0 bases and 6 bases, with 11 bases remaining between them. The CDR3 runs 14 residues. DNA of the CDR3: TGTGCCAGCAGCCAAGATCAAGTAATCGCTGAAGCTTTCTTT. This encodes CASSQDQVIAEAFF.

This clone was observed once. V and J are TRBV5-1 and TRBJ1-1; 7 bases align to TRBD1. V shed 4 bases, J shed 4 bases, and the junction held 10 bases outside the gene matches. CDR3 length: 15 residues. Germline V gives CDR1 SGHRS, CDR2 YFSETQ. The CDR3 region is CASSANSQGTTEAFF. DNA for the CDR3: TGCGCCAGCAGCGCTAACTCACAGGGGACCACTGAAGCTTTCTTT.

V and J are TRBV5-1 and TRBJ2-1, with 8 positions matching TRBD2. Germline CDR1 SGHRS, CDR2 YFSETQ. The CDR3 extends over 16 amino acids. The junction had 3 bases not matched to a gene; V was cut back by 1 base and J by 0 bases. CDR3 amino acids: CASSLSGGSSYNEQFF. The CDR3 nucleotides are TGCGCCAGCAGCTTGAGCGGGGGAAGCTCCTACAATGAGCAGTTCTTC.

The chain uses TRBV7-9 and TRBJ1-2; D not resolved. The CDR3 runs to 13 residues. CDR1 SEHNR and CDR2 FQNEAQ come from the germline V gene (reference sequence). The V end lost 1 base, the J end lost 5 bases, and 8 bases lay between the germline ends. This CDR3 is CASSLDTLYGYTF. The CDR3 DNA reads as TGTGCCAGCAGCTTAGATACACTGTATGGCTACACCTTC.

The rearrangement joins TRBV3-1 (or the pseudogene TRBV3-2) to TRBJ2-7; D gene ambiguous. The CDR3 is 16 amino acids. Trimming took 4 bases from V and 2 from J, leaving 18 bases between them. Germline CDR1 LGHDT, CDR2 YNNKEL (reference sequence). The CDR3 bases are TGTGCCAGCAGCCCCCCTCATGGGCCGGGTACCTACGAGCAGTACTTC. Its translation: CASSPPHGPGTYEQYF.

This clone came up once. The V call is TRBV20-1, the J call TRBJ1-6, with D unclear. The CDR3 is 15 residues long. The V gene lost 3 bases and the J gene lost 5 bases, with 14 bases spanning the gap. The germline V gene has CDR1 DFQATT and CDR2 SNEGSKA (reference sequence). The CDR3 region has the DNA TGCAGTGCTAGTAGAGTCCGGGGTAATAATTCACCCCTCCACTTT. This gives the protein CSASRVRGNNSPLHF.

The chain links TRBV5-1 to TRBJ2-1, with D possibly being TRBD2 (5 bases). V gave up 0 bases and J gave up 4 bases, with 8 bases separating them. This CDR3 spans 14 amino acids. Germline lookup yields CDR1 SGHRS and CDR2 YFSETQ. The CDR3 sequence is CASSLGTDYNEQFF. CDR3 DNA: TGCGCCAGCAGCTTGGGGACTGATTACAATGAGCAGTTCTTC. The variable domain in full, with the rest retrieved from reference TRBV5-1 and TRBJ2-1, is KAGVTQTPRYLIKTRGQQVTLSCSPISGHRSVSWYQQTPGQGLQFLFEYFSETQRNKGNFPGRFSGRQFSNSRSEMNVSTLELGDSALYLCASSLGTDYNEQFFGPGTRLTVL.

As regards this clone: Sequence at one end of the junction differs from germline and may be a read error. The chain employs TRBV20-1 and TRBJ1-1; the D is unclear. CDR3 length: 10 residues. The germline gives CDR1 DFQATT, CDR2 SNEGSKA (reference sequence). The CDR3 here is CSPAELRVLF. Here the CDR3 DNA reads TGCAGCCCTGCAGAACTGCGAGTGCTGTTT.

The chain has TRBV30 and TRBJ1-2; no definite D call. V was trimmed by 0 bases and J by 2 bases, leaving 10 bases between them. There are 14 residues in the CDR3. CDR1 is GTSNPN, CDR2 SVGIG, per germline (reference sequence). The CDR3 protein is CAWSVGRRNYGYTF. CDR3 in DNA: TGTGCCTGGAGTGTGGGCAGGCGAAACTATGGCTACACCTTC.

J is TRBJ1-6 and V is TRBV6-6; D unclear. This CDR3 has 15 amino acids. Trimming stripped 2 bases from V and 6 bases from J, with 11 bases between. Germline V gene sequence: CDR1 MNHNY, CDR2 SVGAGI (reference sequence). The CDR3 loop reads CASSYISSSNSPLHF. DNA of the CDR3: TGTGCCAGCAGTTACATTTCGTCCAGTAATTCACCCCTCCACTTT.

The chain employs TRBV11-2 and TRBJ1-1; a weak D match, TRBD1 (6 bases). Germline V lookup: CDR1 SGHAT, CDR2 FQNNGV. CDR3 length: 13 residues. Trimming pared 7 bases from V and 3 bases from J, leaving 12 bases between. The CDR3 is CASTKGGYTEAFF. The CDR3 DNA reads TGTGCCAGCACCAAAGGGGGTTACACTGAAGCTTTCTTT.

The chain carries TRBV4-1 and TRBJ1-1; 7 bases are a match to TRBD1. This CDR3 contains 16 residues. The ends lost 4 bases at V and 9 bases at J; junction bases unmatched: 17. Germline-derived CDR1 and CDR2 are MGHRA and YSYEKL. In DNA, the CDR3 is TGCGCCAGCAGCCCGGTGACAGGGAACGCCAAGAGGAAAGCTTTCTTT. This encodes CASSPVTGNAKRKAFF.

The V and J genes are TRBV5-4 and TRBJ1-6, with a possible D match to TRBD1 (5 bases). The germline V gene has CDR1 SGHNT and CDR2 YYREEE (reference sequence). Trimming took off 0 bases at V and 10 bases at J, with 14 bases between the two ends. The CDR3 has 15 amino acids. CDR3 nucleotide sequence: TGTGCCAGCAGCTTGGAGCGGGGAGAGGGGTCACCCCTCCACTTT. It codes for CASSLERGEGSPLHF.

J is TRBJ1-2 and V is TRBV19; TRBD1 matches at 9 bases. The CDR3 loop spans 14 amino acids. The ends lost 4 bases at V and 6 bases at J; junction bases unmatched: 6. CDR1 is LNHDA, CDR2 SQIVND, per germline (reference sequence). CDR3 sequence reads: CASSTPQGANGYTF. For the CDR3, the DNA is TGTGCCAGTAGTACCCCACAGGGGGCTAATGGCTACACCTTC.

This rearrangement joins TRBV18 to TRBJ2-2; 10 bases are shared with TRBD1. The CDR3 spans 17 residues. The ends lost 3 bases at V and 5 bases at J; junction bases unmatched: 9. Germline V gene data show CDR1 as KGHSH and CDR2 as LQKENI. The CDR3 sequence is CASSPADRGRLTGELFF. In DNA, the CDR3 is TGTGCCAGCTCACCGGCAGACAGGGGGCGGCTTACCGGGGAGCTGTTTTTT.

This clone was seen a few times. Different DNA sequences within this sample yield the same CDR3. J is TRBJ1-1 and V is TRBV4-1, with 8 bases identical to TRBD1. The V gene end was trimmed by 3 bases and the J gene end by 2 bases; junction bases not matched to a gene: 5. The CDR3 has 15 amino acids. Germline V gene sequence: CDR1 MGHRA, CDR2 YSYEKL. The CDR3 nucleotides read TGCGCCAGCAGCCAGGCCGGGACAGGCAACACTGAAGCTTTCTTT. Protein product: CASSQAGTGNTEAFF.

CDR3 protein: CASSIAGLGEFNQPQHF. CDR3 nucleotide sequence: TGTGCCAGTAGTATAGCGGGTCTAGGGGAATTCAATCAGCCCCAGCATTTT. The chain combines TRBV19 with TRBJ1-5; D possibly corresponds to TRBD1 (5 bases). V was clipped by 1 base and J by 3 bases, with 16 bases between them. The length of the CDR3 is 17 residues. In germline, CDR1 is LNHDA, CDR2 SQIVND (reference sequence).

This sequence joins TRBV6-1 and TRBJ1-1, with D unclear. This CDR3 contains 11 residues. The germline V gene encodes CDR1 MNHNS and CDR2 SASEGT. Trimming stripped 2 bases from V and 12 bases from J, with 10 bases between. Here the CDR3 DNA reads TGTGCCAGCAGTGAACCGGCTTTTACTTTCTTT. Its protein is CASSEPAFTFF.

CDR3 DNA sequence: TGCAGTGCTAGTCTTGCGCATAGCAATGAGCTCTATGGCTACACCTTC. It specifies CSASLAHSNELYGYTF. This chain links TRBV20-1 with TRBJ1-2, with D uncertain. The CDR3 is 16 amino acids. Germline lookup yields CDR1 DFQATT and CDR2 SNEGSKA (reference sequence). V lost 3 bases to trimming and J lost 4 bases, with 21 bases between them.

The chain is built from TRBV13 and TRBJ2-7; 11 bases are a match to TRBD2. Trimming removed 3 bases from V and 3 bases from J; junction bases left unmatched: 7. The CDR3 totals 16 residues. CDR1 and CDR2 (germline): PRHDT, FYEKMQ (reference sequence). CDR3 sequence reads: CASSLLAGGVGYEQYF. The CDR3 DNA sequence: TGTGCCAGCAGCTTGCTAGCGGGAGGTGTGGGCTACGAGCAGTACTTC.

This clone was seen only a few times. The chain has TRBV6-2 or TRBV6-3 and TRBJ2-3; D gene uncertain. Germline CDR1 MNHEY, CDR2 SVGEGT. This CDR3 is 16 amino acids long. V lost 3 bases, J lost 4 bases, and 17 bases lay in between. The chain's CDR3 is CASSYSSGDSADTQYF. For the CDR3, the DNA is TGTGCCAGCAGTTATAGTAGTGGAGATTCCGCAGATACGCAGTATTTT.

This rearrangement joins TRBV29-1 to TRBJ1-1, with 7 bases lining up with TRBD1. Germline assignment: CDR1 SQVTM and CDR2 ANQGSEA. The CDR3 runs 15 residues. After removal of 5 bases from V and 1 base from J, the junction contained 10 bases not matched to a gene. The DNA of the CDR3 is TGCAGCGTTTTAAAGTCGAGGGGGCGGAACACTGAAGCTTTCTTT. Its translation is CSVLKSRGRNTEAFF.

This chain joins TRBV4-1 and TRBJ1-5, with 7 bases aligning to TRBD1. V shed 5 bases and J 8 bases; nucleotides not matched to a gene: 12. This CDR3 has 15 amino acids. The germline V gene has CDR1 MGHRA and CDR2 YSYEKL. CDR3 DNA sequence: TGCGCCAGCAGCAGAAGTTCGAGGGGGCGCGAGCCCCAGCATTTT. Residues: CASSRSSRGREPQHF.

The gene calls are TRBV18 and TRBJ2-1, with TRBD1 matching over 9 bases. In germline, CDR1 is KGHSH, CDR2 LQKENI. Unmatched junction bases numbered 7, after V lost 3 bases and J lost 4 bases. CDR3 length: 16 amino acids. DNA for the CDR3: TGTGCCAGCTCACCCACAGGACAGGGGCGATACAATGAGCAGTTCTTC. Encoded protein: CASSPTGQGRYNEQFF.

The gene calls are TRBV12-3 or TRBV12-4 and TRBJ2-5, with D perhaps matching TRBD1 or TRBD2 (5 bases each). This CDR3 region has 11 residues. V was clipped by 3 bases and J by 10 bases, with 9 bases between them. The CDR3 DNA reads as TGTGCCAGCAGTTTGAGTGGGGGCCAGTACTTC. Amino acid sequence: CASSLSGGQYF.